This TCR beta chain stems from a study of PD-L1 blockade in urothelial cancer (dated by TCRdb to about 2017). Study-wide context: All patients started therapy around 2014 and received atezolizumab 1,200 mg intravenously every 3 weeks. About nine tenths of the roughly 29 patients were males with bladder-origin urothelial cancer, and about 65% of the roughly 30 reported a prior smoking history. An ECOG performance status of 0 or 1 was recorded for the patients, and 0 to 3 prior chemotherapy regimens had been received by the patients. Blood samples were analyzed 3 weeks after the start of treatment (second dose) and 6 weeks after the start of treatment. Blood samples yielded a median of 141,255 T cells and tens of thousands of unique TCRs, with median clonality 0.080. The study was an exploratory multi-omic analysis of somatic, immune and clinical correlates of response to PD-L1 blockade with atezolizumab in urothelial cancer. Pretreatment tumor samples, along with matched peripheral blood collected serially before and after atezolizumab treatment, underwent TCR sequencing. Progression-free survival longer than 6 months counted as durable clinical benefit, and TCR features were additionally tested against both progression-free and overall survival. In the same patients, pretreatment tumors underwent whole exome sequencing and RNA sequencing in addition to TCR sequencing. Nine patients achieved durable clinical benefit and 15 to 20 did not. Approximately 30 patients had pretreatment blood TCR-seq, some 25 had at least one posttreatment blood collection, and some 25 had tumor TCR-seq. The full study reports these points: Among patients with durable benefit, tumor-associated TCR clones showed greater expansion in peripheral blood 3 weeks after treatment started (n = 22, p = 0.022). Because the sample size was small (n ≈ 28) and many of the analyses were exploratory, the results are meant to be hypothesis-generating. Improved progression-free and overall survival was associated with having pretreatment peripheral blood TCR clonality below the median.

Each PCR received spiked-in synthetic TCR analog templates so that absolute template abundance could be estimated from read counts. TCRbeta CDR3 regions were amplified from genomic DNA with bias-controlled V and J gene primers using the immunoSEQ assay. Sequencing of rearranged TCRbeta segments was done at approximately 20X coverage. Per the original workflow: Sequencing errors were corrected by clustering, and CDR3s were annotated against IMGT so that V, D and J genes could be assigned. Downstream analyses used only productive TCRbeta rearrangements, leaving out any out-of-frame or stop-codon sequences. To compute clonality, Shannon entropy was normalized by the log of the number of unique productive sequences and then subtracted from one. Clones differing between time points or between blood and tumor were identified by Fisher's exact test with Benjamini-Hochberg correction at adjusted p below 0.01. Drawn from immuneACCESS, this table holds only the in-frame rearrangements with V and J called that TCRdb kept. Clones are partly lost; checked studies trace under half to an unresolved V gene and leave the rest unexplained. The DNA gave D and trimming, while V, J and clone size come from that table. The sample contains about 26,000 clones, around nine tenths of them found a single time. Approximately 30% of the sample rests with the top ten.

The CDR3 holds 15 amino acids from the cysteine to the phenylalanine. The kept DNA is CDR3 alone, 45 bases in frame from the first base. Cut back by 0 bases and 2 bases, the V and J ends lie 11 bases apart. As encoded in the germline V gene, CDR1 is ENHRY while CDR2 is SYGVKD. A cohort of approximately 31 patients with locally advanced or metastatic urothelial carcinoma, treated at Memorial Sloan Kettering on a trial protocol, was included. Peripheral blood mononuclear cells were collected pretreatment and during treatment, at between 1 and 8 total time points per patient. The Qiagen DNeasy Blood extraction kit was used to purify genomic DNA from total PBMCs and tumor samples. PBMCs were collected pretreatment and during treatment, and were isolated and stored as previously described. On this clone itself: Its cognate antigen has yet to be identified. Nothing much larger sits one base from this clone, and base qualities are not available.

The chain is assembled from TRBV10-3 and TRBJ2-7, with the D gene not confidently named. The material was PBMCs, obtained around atezolizumab (anti-PD-L1) treatment. This TCR derives from a man between 60 and 75 years old with urothelial cancer. The DNA sequence reads TGTGCCATCAGTGAGTCGAATCAGAGGACCTACGAGCAGTACTTC. Its protein product is CAISESNQRTYEQYF.